One and the same sample provided the 20 T cell receptor beta chains below, sequenced in a study of blood T cell repertoires in COVID-19. The table came from immunoSEQ multiplex PCR; TCRdb's copy has only in-frame clones and leaves some out. The sample holds 300,000 to 400,000 clones, around 89% seen once. The sequenced sample was peripheral blood. These receptors originate from a woman aged 25 to 45 with COVID-19, enrolled during active disease.

The rearrangement uses TRBV6-5 and TRBJ1-5, with a weak D call TRBD1 (5 bases). The CDR3 contains 14 residues. The V and J ends lost 2 bases and 6 bases respectively, with 11 bases between them. Germline CDR1 is MNHEY and CDR2 is SVGAGI. The CDR3 nucleotides read TGTGCCAGCAGTTACCAGGGCGGGGGTCAGCCCCAGCATTTT. Protein sequence: CASSYQGGGQPQHF.

This rearrangement joins TRBV19 to TRBJ1-2, with D uncertain. Germline values: CDR1 LNHDA, CDR2 SQIVND (reference sequence). With 5 bases removed from V and 0 bases from J, the gap between germline ends came to 4 bases. The CDR3 spans 12 residues. Here the CDR3 DNA reads TGTGCCAGTAGTTTATCTAACTATGGCTACACCTTC. It is translated as CASSLSNYGYTF.

V usage is TRBV18 and J usage is TRBJ2-2; 12 positions agree with TRBD2. Germline V lookup: CDR1 KGHSH, CDR2 LQKENI. This CDR3 is 16 amino acids long. With 0 bases clipped from V and 4 bases from J, the junction kept 0 bases outside the gene matches. For the CDR3, the DNA is TGTGCCAGCTCACCACCGACTAGCGGGGGCACCGGGGAGCTGTTTTTT. Protein: CASSPPTSGGTGELFF.

The chain carries TRBV28 and TRBJ1-2; D is perhaps TRBD1 (6 bases). This CDR3 has 13 amino acids. V lost 7 bases to trimming and J lost 5 bases, with 14 bases between them. The V gene's germline CDR1 is MDHEN and CDR2 SYDVKM. The CDR3: CASMSGAAYGYTF. CDR3 in DNA: TGTGCCAGCATGTCAGGGGCTGCATATGGCTACACCTTC.

The chain is built from TRBV9 and TRBJ1-6; D not certain. Trimming removed 3 bases at V and 9 bases at J, with 16 bases between. The CDR3 runs 15 residues. Germline CDR1 reads SGDLS; CDR2 reads YYNGEE. The CDR3 DNA is TGTGCCAGCAGCGGAGGATTTGGATCCGGTTCACCCCTCCACTTT. As protein: CASSGGFGSGSPLHF.

This chain uses TRBV27 with TRBJ2-2, with D uncertain. Germline V gene lookup returns CDR1 MNHEY and CDR2 SMNVEV (reference sequence). The germline V and J ends were trimmed by 8 bases and 1 base, with 5 bases remaining between them. The CDR3 is 12 residues long. The CDR3 reads CASAENTGELFF. The CDR3 DNA reads TGTGCCAGCGCGGAGAACACCGGGGAGCTGTTTTTT.

This chain connects TRBV11-3 to TRBJ2-5; maybe TRBD1 (8 bases). The CDR3 is 14 residues long. Trimming took off 1 base at V and 7 bases at J, with 13 bases between the two ends. Germline V gives CDR1 SGHNT, CDR2 YENEEA. In DNA form, the CDR3 reads TGTGCCAGCAGCTTAGGGACAGGGAGGGTGACCCAGTACTTC. Translated, it gives CASSLGTGRVTQYF.

The CDR3 DNA reads as TGCGCCAGCAGCCAGGGGGCTGGACATGGCTACACCTTC. The encoded protein is CASSQGAGHGYTF. The chain combines TRBV4-1 with TRBJ1-2; tentatively, D is TRBD1 (6 bases). The CDR3 runs to 13 residues. Deletions cut 3 bases from V and 6 bases from J, with 11 bases between. Germline-derived CDR1 and CDR2 are MGHRA and YSYEKL.

CDR3 DNA: TGTGCCAGCAGCTTAATGGGTAGCGGGGGCCCGGAGACCCAGTACTTC. It codes for CASSLMGSGGPETQYF. This chain joins TRBV7-9 and TRBJ2-5, with 9 bases fitting TRBD2. V lost 2 bases, J lost 5 bases, and 9 bases stayed unmatched. The CDR3 loop spans 16 amino acids. Per the germline V gene, CDR1 is SEHNR and CDR2 is FQNEAQ (reference sequence).

J is TRBJ1-5 and V is TRBV7-2, with TRBD1 as a possible D gene (5 bases). This CDR3 has 13 amino acids. From germline, CDR1 is SGHTA and CDR2 FQGNSA. V dropped 3 bases and J dropped 6 bases, with 9 bases sitting between them. This CDR3 is CASSFQGGQPQHF. CDR3 in DNA: TGTGCCAGCAGCTTCCAGGGCGGTCAGCCCCAGCATTTT.

As to this clone: Additional DNA sequences in this sample encode the identical CDR3. This chain uses TRBV9 with TRBJ2-5; D is ambiguous. Germline CDR1 and CDR2: SGDLS and YYNGEE. The CDR3 contains 13 residues. Between the trimmed V and J ends, which lost 0 bases and 1 base, there was a span of 4 bases. CDR3 nucleotide sequence: TGTGCCAGCAGCGTAGCTAGCCAAGAGACCCAGTACTTC. It yields the protein CASSVASQETQYF.

The gene calls are TRBV19 and TRBJ1-4; no clear D gene. V was shortened by 1 base and J by 0 bases, with 9 bases between the two germline ends. This CDR3 spans 16 amino acids. In germline, CDR1 is LNHDA, CDR2 SQIVND (reference sequence). The CDR3 bases are TGTGCCAGTAGTATAGGTATCCCGGCAACTAATGAAAAACTGTTTTTT. As protein: CASSIGIPATNEKLFF.

V and J are TRBV2 and TRBJ2-7, with 11 bases fitting TRBD2. The J segment lost 0 bases and the V segment lost 7 bases, leaving 2 bases of the junction unmatched. CDR3 length equals 14 residues. Germline values: CDR1 SNHLY, CDR2 FYNNEI. CDR3 amino acids: CASMGLAVSYEQYF. CDR3 bases: TGTGCCAGCATGGGACTAGCGGTCTCCTACGAGCAGTACTTC. Full variable domain (rest looked up from reference TRBV2 and TRBJ2-7): EPEVTQTPSHQVTQMGQEVILRCVPISNHLYFYWYRQILGQKVEFLVSFYNNEISEKSEIFDDQFSVERPDGSNFTLKIRSTKLEDSAMYFCASMGLAVSYEQYFGPGTRLTVT.

The rearrangement joins TRBV9 to TRBJ1-1, with a weak D call TRBD1 (6 bases). V was pared by 4 bases and J by 8 bases, with 18 bases between. The CDR3 extends over 14 amino acids. CDR1 and CDR2 from the germline V gene are SGDLS and YYNGEE. In DNA form, the CDR3 reads TGTGCCAGCAGCCCCCTCCCAGCGGGGGGCGAAGCTTTCTTT. Its translation: CASSPLPAGGEAFF. Full variable domain (remainder filled in from reference TRBV9 and TRBJ1-1): DSGVTQTPKHLITATGQRVTLRCSPRSGDLSVYWYQQSLDQGLQFLIQYYNGEERAKGNILERFSAQQFPDLHSELNLSSLELGDSALYFCASSPLPAGGEAFFGQGTRLTVV.

This clone has a handful of counts. Other DNA sequences in this sample translate to the same CDR3. V gene TRBV18 combines with J gene TRBJ2-3; 11 nucleotides align to TRBD2. The trim removed 3 bases at V and 2 bases at J, leaving 4 bases unmatched. This CDR3 region has 16 residues. Germline values: CDR1 KGHSH, CDR2 LQKENI. The CDR3 DNA is TGTGCCAGCTCACCCGGGACTAGCGGACACACAGATACGCAGTATTTT. It encodes CASSPGTSGHTDTQYF.

V is TRBV19 and J is TRBJ1-2, with D hard to call. V gave up 2 bases and J gave up 5 bases, with 9 bases separating them. Looked up from germline, CDR1 is LNHDA and CDR2 is SQIVND (reference sequence). This CDR3 has 13 amino acids. CDR3: CASSIISGYGYTF. The CDR3 coding sequence is TGTGCCAGTAGTATAATCTCGGGTTATGGCTACACCTTC.

The CDR3 nucleotides are TGTGCCAGCAATCCCGGGGGGACGGAGGCAAAACTGTTTTTT. It encodes CASNPGGTEAKLFF. V gene TRBV27 combines with J gene TRBJ1-4; TRBD1 is a possible D gene (5 bases). Looked up from germline, CDR1 is MNHEY and CDR2 is SMNVEV (reference sequence). The CDR3 runs to 14 residues. V lost 7 bases to trimming and J lost 10 bases, with 19 bases between them.

This clone was counted between two and nine times. The CDR3 loop reads CASSLDRTYEQYF. The CDR3 DNA sequence: TGTGCCAGCAGCTTAGACAGAACCTACGAGCAGTACTTC. V and J are TRBV7-9 and TRBJ2-7; no reliable D call. The ends were cut back, 1 base at V and 2 bases at J, with 6 bases in the middle. There are 13 residues in the CDR3. Germline V gene data show CDR1 as SEHNR and CDR2 as FQNEAQ (reference sequence).

This chain uses TRBV5-1 with TRBJ2-3; perhaps TRBD2 as D (6 bases). The V gene's germline CDR1 is SGHRS and CDR2 YFSETQ. CDR3 length equals 15 residues. Trimming cost V 3 bases and J 4 bases, with 15 bases left between them. DNA of the CDR3: TGCGCCAGCAGCTCCGGGCCCGGAGGGGCAGATACGCAGTATTTT. Encoded protein: CASSSGPGGADTQYF.

This chain joins TRBV5-8 and TRBJ2-2; D is undetermined. Trimming stripped 1 base from V and 0 bases from J, with 4 bases between. Per germline, CDR1 SGHTS and CDR2 YDEGEE. The CDR3 sequence is 14 residues long. The CDR3 here is CASSLYPNTGELFF. CDR3 nucleotide sequence: TGTGCCAGCAGCTTGTATCCGAACACCGGGGAGCTGTTTTTT.